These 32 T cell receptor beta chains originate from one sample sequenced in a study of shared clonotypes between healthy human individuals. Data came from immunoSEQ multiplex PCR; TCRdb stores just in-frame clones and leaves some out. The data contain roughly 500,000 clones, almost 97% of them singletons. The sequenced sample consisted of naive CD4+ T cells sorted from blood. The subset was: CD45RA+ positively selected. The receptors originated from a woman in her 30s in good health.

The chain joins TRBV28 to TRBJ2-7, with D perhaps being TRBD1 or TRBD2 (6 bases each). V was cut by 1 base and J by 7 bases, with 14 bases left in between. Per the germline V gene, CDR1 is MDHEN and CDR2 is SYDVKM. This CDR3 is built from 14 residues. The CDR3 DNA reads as TGTGCCAGCAGTTTATTCATCGGGGGCGGGGAGCAGTACTTC. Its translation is CASSLFIGGGEQYF. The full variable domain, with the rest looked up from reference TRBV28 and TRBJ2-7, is DVKVTQSSRYLVKRTGEKVFLECVQDMDHENMFWYRQDPGLGLRLIYFSYDVKMKEKGDIPEGYSVSREKKERFSLILESASTNQTSMYLCASSLFIGGGEQYFGPGTRLTVT.

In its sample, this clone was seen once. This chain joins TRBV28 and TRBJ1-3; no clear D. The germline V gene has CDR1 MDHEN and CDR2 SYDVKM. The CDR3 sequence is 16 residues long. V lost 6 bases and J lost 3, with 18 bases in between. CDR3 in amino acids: CASSPGPPGGGNTIYF. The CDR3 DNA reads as TGTGCCAGCAGCCCTGGACCCCCCGGTGGTGGAAACACCATATATTTT.

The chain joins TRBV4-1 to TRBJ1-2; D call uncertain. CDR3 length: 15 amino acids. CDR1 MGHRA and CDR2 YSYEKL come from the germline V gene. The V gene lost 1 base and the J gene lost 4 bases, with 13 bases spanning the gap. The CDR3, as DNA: TGCGCCAGCAGCCAAGTACAGCCTACCAGCTATGGCTACACCTTC. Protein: CASSQVQPTSYGYTF.

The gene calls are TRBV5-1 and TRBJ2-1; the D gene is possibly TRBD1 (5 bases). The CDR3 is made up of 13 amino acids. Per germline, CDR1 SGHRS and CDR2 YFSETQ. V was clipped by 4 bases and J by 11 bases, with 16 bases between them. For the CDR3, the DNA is TGCGCCAGCAGCACCTACCCACAGGATCAGCAGTTCTTC. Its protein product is CASSTYPQDQQFF.

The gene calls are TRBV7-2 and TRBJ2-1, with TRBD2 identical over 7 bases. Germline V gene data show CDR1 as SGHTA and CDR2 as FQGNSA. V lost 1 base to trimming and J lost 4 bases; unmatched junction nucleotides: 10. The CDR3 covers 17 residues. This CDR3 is CASSLVTGSGNYNEQFF. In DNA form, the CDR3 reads TGTGCCAGCAGCTTAGTTACTGGCAGCGGGAATTACAATGAGCAGTTCTTC. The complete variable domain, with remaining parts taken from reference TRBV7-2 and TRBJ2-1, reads GAGVSQSPSNKVTEKGKDVELRCDPISGHTALYWYRQSLGQGLEFLIYFQGNSAPDKSGLPSDRFSAERTGGSVSTLTIQRTQQEDSAVYLCASSLVTGSGNYNEQFFGPGTRLTVL.

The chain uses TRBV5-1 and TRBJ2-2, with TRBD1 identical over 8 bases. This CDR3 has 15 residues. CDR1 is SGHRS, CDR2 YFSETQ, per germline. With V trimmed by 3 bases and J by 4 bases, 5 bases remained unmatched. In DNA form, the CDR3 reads TGCGCCAGCAGCTCCCAGGGGGCCGGCACCGGGGAGCTGTTTTTT. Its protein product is CASSSQGAGTGELFF.

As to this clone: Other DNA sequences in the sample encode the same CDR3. Written as DNA, the CDR3 is TGTGCCTGGAGGGGACAGTTGAACACTGAAGCTTTCTTT. Translation: CAWRGQLNTEAFF. The chain combines TRBV30 with TRBJ1-1, with 7 bases that match TRBD1. The junction had 1 base not matched to a gene; V was cut back by 3 bases and J by 0 bases. The germline V gene encodes CDR1 GTSNPN and CDR2 SVGIG (reference sequence). The CDR3 totals 13 residues.

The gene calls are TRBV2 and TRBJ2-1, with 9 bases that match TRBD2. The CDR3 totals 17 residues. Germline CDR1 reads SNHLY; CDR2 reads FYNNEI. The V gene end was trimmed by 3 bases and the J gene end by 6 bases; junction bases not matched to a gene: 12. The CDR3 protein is CASSELTSGSGGNEQFF. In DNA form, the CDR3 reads TGTGCCAGCAGTGAGTTGACTAGCGGATCGGGGGGCAATGAGCAGTTCTTC. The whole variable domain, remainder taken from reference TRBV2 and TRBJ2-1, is EPEVTQTPSHQVTQMGQEVILRCVPISNHLYFYWYRQILGQKVEFLVSFYNNEISEKSEIFDDQFSVERPDGSNFTLKIRSTKLEDSAMYFCASSELTSGSGGNEQFFGPGTRLTVL.

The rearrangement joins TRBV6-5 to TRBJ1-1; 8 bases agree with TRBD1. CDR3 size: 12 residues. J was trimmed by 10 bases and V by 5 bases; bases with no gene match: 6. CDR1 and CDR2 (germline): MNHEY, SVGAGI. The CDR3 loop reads CASSTMTGVAFF. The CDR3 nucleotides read TGTGCCAGCAGTACTATGACAGGGGTAGCTTTCTTT.

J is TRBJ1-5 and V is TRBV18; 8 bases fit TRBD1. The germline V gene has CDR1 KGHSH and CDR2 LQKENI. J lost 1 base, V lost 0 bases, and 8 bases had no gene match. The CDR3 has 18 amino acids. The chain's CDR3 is CASSPPWTGTLSNQPQHF. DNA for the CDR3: TGTGCCAGCTCACCACCGTGGACAGGGACTTTGAGCAATCAGCCCCAGCATTTT.

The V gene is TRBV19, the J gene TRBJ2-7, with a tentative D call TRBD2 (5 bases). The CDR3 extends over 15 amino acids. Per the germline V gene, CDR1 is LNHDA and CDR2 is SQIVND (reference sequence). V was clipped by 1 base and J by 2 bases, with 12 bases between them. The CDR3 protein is CASSIGLAAAYEQYF. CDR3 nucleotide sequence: TGTGCCAGTAGTATAGGTCTAGCTGCAGCCTACGAGCAGTACTTC.

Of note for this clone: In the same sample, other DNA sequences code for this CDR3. The CDR3 nucleotides are TGTGCCAGCAGCCAACGTAGCGGGAGGGCGGGCACAGATACGCAGTATTTT. This sequence encodes CASSQRSGRAGTDTQYF. This sequence joins TRBV4-2 and TRBJ2-3; 11 bases are a match to TRBD2. J lost 1 base, V lost 2 bases, and 5 bases had no gene match. The length of the CDR3 is 17 residues. Germline V lookup: CDR1 LGHNA, CDR2 YNFKEQ.

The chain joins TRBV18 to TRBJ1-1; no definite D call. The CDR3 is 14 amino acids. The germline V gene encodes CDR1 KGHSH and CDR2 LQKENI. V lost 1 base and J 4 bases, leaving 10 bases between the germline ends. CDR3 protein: CASSPQGKSTEAFF. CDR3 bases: TGTGCCAGCTCACCACAGGGTAAAAGCACTGAAGCTTTCTTT.

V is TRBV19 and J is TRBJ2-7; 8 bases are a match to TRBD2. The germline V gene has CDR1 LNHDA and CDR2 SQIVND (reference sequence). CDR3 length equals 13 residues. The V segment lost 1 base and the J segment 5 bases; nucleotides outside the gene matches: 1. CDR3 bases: TGTGCCAGTAGTATAGCGGGAGGGAACGAGCAGTACTTC. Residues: CASSIAGGNEQYF.

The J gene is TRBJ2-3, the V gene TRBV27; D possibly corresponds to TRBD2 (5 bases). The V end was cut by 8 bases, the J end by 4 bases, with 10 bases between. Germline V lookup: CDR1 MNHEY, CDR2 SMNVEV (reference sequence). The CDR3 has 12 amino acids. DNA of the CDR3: TGTGCCAGCGGGAGAGGGTCAGATACGCAGTATTTT. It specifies CASGRGSDTQYF.

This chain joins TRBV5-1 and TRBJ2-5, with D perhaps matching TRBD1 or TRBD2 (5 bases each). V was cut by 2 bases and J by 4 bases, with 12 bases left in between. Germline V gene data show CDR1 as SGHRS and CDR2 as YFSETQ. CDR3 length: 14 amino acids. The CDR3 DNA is TGCGCCAGCAGCTTAGCGGCCCAGGGAGAGACCCAGTACTTC. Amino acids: CASSLAAQGETQYF.

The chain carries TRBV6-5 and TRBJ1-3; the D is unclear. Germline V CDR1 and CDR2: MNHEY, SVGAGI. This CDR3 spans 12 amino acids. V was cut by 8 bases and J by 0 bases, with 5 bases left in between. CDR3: CASASSGNTIYF. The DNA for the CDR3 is TGTGCCAGCGCCAGCTCTGGAAACACCATATATTTT.

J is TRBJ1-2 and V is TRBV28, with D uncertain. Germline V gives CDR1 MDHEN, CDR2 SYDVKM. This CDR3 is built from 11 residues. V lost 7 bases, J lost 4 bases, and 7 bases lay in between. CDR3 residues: CASKYGYGYTF. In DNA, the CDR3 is TGTGCCAGCAAATACGGCTATGGCTACACCTTC.

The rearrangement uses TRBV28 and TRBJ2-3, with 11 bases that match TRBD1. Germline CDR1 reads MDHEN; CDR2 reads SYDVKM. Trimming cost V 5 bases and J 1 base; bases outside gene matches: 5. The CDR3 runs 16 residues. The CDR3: CASSNRDRGGTDTQYF. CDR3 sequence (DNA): TGTGCCAGCAGTAACCGGGACAGGGGGGGCACAGATACGCAGTATTTT.

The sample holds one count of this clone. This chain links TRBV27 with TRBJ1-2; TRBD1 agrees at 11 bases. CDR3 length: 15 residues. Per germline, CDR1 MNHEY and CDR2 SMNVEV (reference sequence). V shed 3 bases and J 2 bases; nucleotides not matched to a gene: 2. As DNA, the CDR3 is TGTGCCAGCAGTTTTAGGGACAGGGGGAACTATGGCTACACCTTC. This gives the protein CASSFRDRGNYGYTF.

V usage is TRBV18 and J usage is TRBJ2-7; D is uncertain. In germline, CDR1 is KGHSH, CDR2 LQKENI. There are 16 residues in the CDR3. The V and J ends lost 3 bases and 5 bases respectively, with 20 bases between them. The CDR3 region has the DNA TGTGCCAGCTCACCTAACCTGCAAGGCAGGTTCAACGAGCAGTACTTC. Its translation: CASSPNLQGRFNEQYF.

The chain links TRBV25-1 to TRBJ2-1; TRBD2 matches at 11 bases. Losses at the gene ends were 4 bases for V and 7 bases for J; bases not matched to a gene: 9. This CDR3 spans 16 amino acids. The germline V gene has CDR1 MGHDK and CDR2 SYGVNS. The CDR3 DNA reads TGTGCCAGCAGTGCCTTGGGTACTAGCGGGAGAAATGAGCAGTTCTTC. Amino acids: CASSALGTSGRNEQFF.

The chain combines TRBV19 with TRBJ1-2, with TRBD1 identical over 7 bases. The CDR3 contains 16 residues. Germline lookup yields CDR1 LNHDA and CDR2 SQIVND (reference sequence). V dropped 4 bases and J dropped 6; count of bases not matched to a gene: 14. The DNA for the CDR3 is TGTGCCAGTAGTACCTCCTCGACAGGGCATATGGATGGCTACACCTTC. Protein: CASSTSSTGHMDGYTF.

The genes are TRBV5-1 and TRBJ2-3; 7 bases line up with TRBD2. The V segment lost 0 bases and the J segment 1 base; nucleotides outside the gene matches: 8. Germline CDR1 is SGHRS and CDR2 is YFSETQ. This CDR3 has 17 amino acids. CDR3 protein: CASSLALELAGTDTQYF. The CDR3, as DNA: TGCGCCAGCAGCTTGGCCCTGGAGCTAGCGGGCACAGATACGCAGTATTTT.

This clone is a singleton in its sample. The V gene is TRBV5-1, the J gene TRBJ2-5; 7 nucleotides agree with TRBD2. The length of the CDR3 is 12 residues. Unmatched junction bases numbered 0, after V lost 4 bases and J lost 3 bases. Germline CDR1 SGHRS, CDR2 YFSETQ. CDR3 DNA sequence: TGCGCCAGCAGCCGGGGGGAAGAGACCCAGTACTTC. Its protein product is CASSRGEETQYF.

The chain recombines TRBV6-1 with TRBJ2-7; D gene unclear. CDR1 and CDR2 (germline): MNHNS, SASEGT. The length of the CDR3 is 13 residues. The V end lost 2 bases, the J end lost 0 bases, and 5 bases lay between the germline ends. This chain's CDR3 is CASSELGSYEQYF. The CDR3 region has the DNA TGTGCCAGCAGTGAACTAGGCTCCTACGAGCAGTACTTC.

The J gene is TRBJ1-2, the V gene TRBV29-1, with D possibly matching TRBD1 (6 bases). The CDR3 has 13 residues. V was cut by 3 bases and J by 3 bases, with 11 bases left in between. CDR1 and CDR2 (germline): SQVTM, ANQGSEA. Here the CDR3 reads CSVDSGHDYGYTF. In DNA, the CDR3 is TGCAGCGTTGATTCGGGACACGACTATGGCTACACCTTC.

The CDR3 DNA sequence: TGCGCCAGCAGCTTGGGATGGGGTAGTGGTGGCTACACCTTC. Translation gives CASSLGWGSGGYTF. The chain combines TRBV5-1 with TRBJ1-2; no clear D. Trimming cost V 0 bases and J 7 bases, with 13 bases left between them. In germline, CDR1 is SGHRS, CDR2 YFSETQ. The CDR3 is made up of 14 amino acids.

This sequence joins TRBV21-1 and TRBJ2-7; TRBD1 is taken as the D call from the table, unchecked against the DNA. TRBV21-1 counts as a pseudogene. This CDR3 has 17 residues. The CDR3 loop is CASSIHKLKGVTGGAVF. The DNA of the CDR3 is TGTGCCAGCAGCATCCATAAACTCAAGGGGGTAACAGGGGGCGCGGTCTTC.

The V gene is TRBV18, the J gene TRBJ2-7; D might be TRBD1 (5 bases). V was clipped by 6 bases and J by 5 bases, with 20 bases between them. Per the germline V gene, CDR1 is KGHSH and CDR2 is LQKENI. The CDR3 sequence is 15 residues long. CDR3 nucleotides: TGTGCCAGCTCCCCGCCAGGGCAGGTACTACACGAGCAGTACTTC. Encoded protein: CASSPPGQVLHEQYF.

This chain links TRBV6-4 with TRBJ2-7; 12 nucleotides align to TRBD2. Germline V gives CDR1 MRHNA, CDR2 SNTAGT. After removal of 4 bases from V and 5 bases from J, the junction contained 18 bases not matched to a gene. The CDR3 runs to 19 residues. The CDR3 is CASSGPPRLAGVRGDEQYF. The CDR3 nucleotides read TGTGCCAGCAGTGGCCCCCCCAGACTAGCGGGAGTACGTGGGGACGAGCAGTACTTC.

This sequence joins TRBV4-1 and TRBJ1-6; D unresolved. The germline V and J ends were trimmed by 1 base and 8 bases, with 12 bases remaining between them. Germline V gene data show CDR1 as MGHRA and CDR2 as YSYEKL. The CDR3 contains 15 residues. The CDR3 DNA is TGCGCCAGCAGCCAAGTGGCAAACCCCTATTCACCCCTCCACTTT. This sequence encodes CASSQVANPYSPLHF.